A single sample gave rise to the 10 T cell receptor beta chains below, sequenced in a study of T cells in tuberculosis. Measured with immunoSEQ multiplex PCR; TCRdb has only the in-frame clones, and not every one. The sample has tens of thousands of clones, roughly 93% seen once. After thawing and overnight rest, PBMC were stained with GMM-loaded CD1B tetramer, viability dye and anti-CD3 for sorting. The lipid loaded on the CD1B tetramers was C32 glucose monomycolate from Rhodococcus equi. Material: CD1b-GMM tetramer-negative cells sorted from PBMCs. The receptor source for this set is an adult woman with latent tuberculosis.

The chain combines TRBV6-5 with TRBJ2-1; 8 bases map to TRBD1. CDR3 length: 15 amino acids. The J segment lost 7 bases and the V segment lost 2 bases, leaving 7 bases of the junction unmatched. Germline V CDR1 and CDR2: MNHEY, SVGAGI. CDR3 loop: CASSYGTGLNNEQFF. CDR3 in DNA: TGTGCCAGCAGTTACGGGACAGGCCTGAATAATGAGCAGTTCTTC.

This rearrangement joins TRBV7-2 to TRBJ2-1, with unresolved D. CDR1 and CDR2 (germline): SGHTA, FQGNSA. Trimming shortened V by 4 bases and J by 4 bases, and 5 bases separated the two germline ends. This CDR3 is built from 12 residues. CDR3 loop: CASSYEYNEQFF. CDR3 sequence (DNA): TGTGCCAGCAGCTACGAGTACAATGAGCAGTTCTTC.

This clone came up a few times. The chain is built from TRBV7-6 and TRBJ1-3; possibly TRBD1 for D (5 bases). Germline-derived CDR1 and CDR2 are SGHVS and FNYEAQ. With 0 bases removed from V and 0 bases from J, the gap between germline ends came to 9 bases. This CDR3 is 16 amino acids long. The CDR3 DNA is TGTGCCAGCAGCTTAGCTCCAGACAGCTCTGGAAACACCATATATTTT. Amino acid sequence: CASSLAPDSSGNTIYF. The full variable domain, in which reference TRBV7-6 and TRBJ1-3 provide the parts outside the CDR3, is GAGVSQSPRYKVTKRGQDVALRCDPISGHVSLYWYRQALGQGPEFLTYFNYEAQQDKSGLPNDRFSAERPEGSISTLTIQRTEQRDSAMYRCASSLAPDSSGNTIYFGEGSWLTVV.

This clone has a single count. The J gene is TRBJ1-2, the V gene TRBV28; D might be TRBD1 (5 bases). The germline CDR1 and CDR2 sequences are MDHEN and SYDVKM. The V gene lost 5 bases and the J gene lost 1 base, with 5 bases spanning the gap. This CDR3 has 12 amino acids. CDR3 loop: CASSRGNYGYTF. For the CDR3, the DNA is TGTGCCAGCAGTAGGGGTAACTATGGCTACACCTTC.

This chain joins TRBV19 and TRBJ1-2; 9 bases are shared with TRBD1. Trimming took 1 base from V and 6 from J; bases not matched to a gene: 9. The CDR3 loop spans 16 amino acids. Germline assignment: CDR1 LNHDA and CDR2 SQIVND (reference sequence). CDR3 protein: CASSIATGGLSNGYTF. The CDR3 region has the DNA TGTGCCAGTAGTATAGCAACAGGGGGCTTATCGAATGGCTACACCTTC.

This chain connects TRBV5-1 to TRBJ2-1; TRBD2 aligns across 7 bases. In germline, CDR1 is SGHRS, CDR2 YFSETQ. Trimming removed 1 base from V and 7 bases from J; junction bases left unmatched: 8. The CDR3 has 15 amino acids. The CDR3: CASSLRPSGGNEQFF. As DNA, the CDR3 is TGCGCCAGCAGCTTGAGGCCTAGCGGTGGTAATGAGCAGTTCTTC.

The genes are TRBV4-2 and TRBJ2-2; TRBD1 might be the D (6 bases). In germline, CDR1 is LGHNA, CDR2 YNFKEQ. Between the trimmed V and J ends, which lost 0 bases and 1 base, there was a span of 6 bases. This CDR3 contains 15 residues. As DNA, the CDR3 is TGTGCCAGCAGCCAAGAAGGGGGGAACACCGGGGAGCTGTTTTTT. It is translated as CASSQEGGNTGELFF.

V is TRBV29-1 and J is TRBJ1-6; TRBD1 matches at 10 bases. CDR1 is SQVTM, CDR2 ANQGSEA, per germline. J was trimmed by 6 bases and V by 5 bases; bases with no gene match: 7. This CDR3 spans 15 amino acids. The DNA of the CDR3 is TGCAGCGTTAGACAGGGGGCTCACCCTAATTCACCCCTCCACTTT. It yields the protein CSVRQGAHPNSPLHF.

This chain uses TRBV5-4 with TRBJ2-2, with D possibly being TRBD2 (6 bases). The V gene lost 0 bases and the J gene lost 3 bases, with 15 bases spanning the gap. The CDR3 runs 17 residues. Germline CDR1 and CDR2: SGHNT and YYREEE (reference sequence). Here the CDR3 DNA reads TGTGCCAGCAGCTTGGGGGCTGGGGGGATGGACACCGGGGAGCTGTTTTTT. This gives the protein CASSLGAGGMDTGELFF. Using reference TRBV5-4 and TRBJ2-2 for the parts outside the CDR3, the full variable domain is ETGVTQSPTHLIKTRGQQVTLRCSSQSGHNTVSWYQQALGQGPQFIFQYYREEENGRGNFPPRFSGLQFPNYSSELNVNALELDDSALYLCASSLGAGGMDTGELFFGEGSRLTVL.

This clone was seen a single time. J is TRBJ1-6 and V is TRBV6-4, with 7 bases fitting TRBD1. The trim removed 2 bases at V and 5 bases at J, leaving 3 bases unmatched. The CDR3 spans 15 residues. Looked up from germline, CDR1 is MRHNA and CDR2 is SNTAGT. As DNA, the CDR3 is TGTGCCAGCAGTGACGGGGACAGTGATAATTCACCCCTCCACTTT. Residues: CASSDGDSDNSPLHF.